These T cell receptor beta chains were read from a single sample in a study of blood T cell repertoires in COVID-19. TCRdb's copy holds only in-frame clones and misses some; the assay was immunoSEQ multiplex PCR. Here the sample spans over 200,000 clones, about 90% being singletons. Sequenced material: peripheral blood. The receptors derive from a man aged 35 to 55 with active or convalescent COVID-19. Both conserved end residues are part of each CDR3. The D gene is left open where the match is weak. Where a row states a size, it is once, few, many or the class of an expanded clone; other rows omit it.

D	V	size	J	CDR3	DNA
-	TRBV9	-	TRBJ1-2	CASSVDRNYGYTF	TGTGCCAGCAGCGTAGACAGGAACTATGGCTACACCTTC
-	TRBV5-6	-	TRBJ1-4	CASARGATNEKLFF	TGTGCCAGCGCCCGCGGGGCAACTAATGAAAAACTGTTTTTT
-	TRBV30	-	TRBJ1-6	CAWSVASPLHF	TGTGCCTGGAGCGTGGCTTCACCCCTCCACTTT
TRBD1	TRBV7-7	-	TRBJ2-1	CASSPAGQGYYNEQFF	TGTGCTAGCAGCCCTGCAGGACAGGGATACTACAATGAGCAGTTCTTC
-	TRBV3-1/TRBV3-2	-	TRBJ1-1	CASSQDGAVSATEAFF	TGTGCCAGCAGCCAAGATGGGGCCGTGTCAGCCACTGAAGCTTTCTTT
-	TRBV28	-	TRBJ2-5	CASSLSLQETQYF	TGTGCCAGCAGTTTATCACTTCAAGAGACCCAGTACTTC
-	TRBV19	-	TRBJ1-2	CASSIVGSDGYTF	TGTGCCAGTAGTATAGTAGGAAGCGACGGCTACACCTTC
TRBD1	TRBV28	-	TRBJ2-7	CASGGTGGENEQYF	TGTGCCAGCGGAGGGACAGGGGGTGAGAACGAGCAGTACTTC
-	TRBV5-4	-	TRBJ2-2	CASSPDTYNTGELFF	TGTGCCAGCAGCCCGGACACTTACAACACCGGGGAGCTGTTTTTT
TRBD1	TRBV10-2	-	TRBJ2-7	CASSESAGQGGGEQYF	TGCGCCAGCAGTGAGTCAGCGGGACAGGGAGGAGGCGAGCAGTACTTC
-	TRBV5-4	-	TRBJ2-5	CASNEREDRGVETQYF	TGTGCCAGCAACGAAAGGGAGGATAGAGGGGTGGAGACCCAGTACTTC
-	TRBV27	-	TRBJ2-1	CASSLRNRMRSDEQFF	TGTGCCAGCAGTTTGCGAAATCGTATGAGGTCGGATGAGCAGTTCTTC
TRBD2	TRBV19	-	TRBJ2-1	CASTGRAGNEQFF	TGTGCCAGTACCGGGAGGGCCGGCAATGAGCAGTTCTTC
-	TRBV27	-	TRBJ1-1	CASSPRGGASSTEAFF	TGTGCCAGCAGTCCCCGGGGGGGGGCCTCCAGCACTGAAGCTTTCTTT
TRBD1	TRBV4-1	-	TRBJ1-2	CASSQDRDRGGGYTF	TGCGCCAGCAGCCAAGACAGGGACAGGGGCGGTGGCTACACCTTC
TRBD1	TRBV2	-	TRBJ1-1	CASSETGTGDEAFF	TGTGCCAGCAGTGAAACGGGGACAGGGGATGAAGCTTTCTTT
TRBD1	TRBV9	-	TRBJ2-7	CASSVGTVGYEQYF	TGTGCCAGCAGCGTGGGGACAGTGGGATACGAGCAGTACTTC
TRBD1	TRBV27	-	TRBJ2-5	CASSLSGRTGGIQETQYF	TGTGCCAGCAGTTTATCGGGTAGGACAGGGGGCATCCAAGAGACCCAGTACTTC
-	TRBV9	once	TRBJ1-4	CASSGGFAGPNEKLFF	TGTGCCAGCAGCGGGGGATTCGCGGGGCCCAATGAAAAACTGTTTTTT
-	TRBV11-3	-	TRBJ1-6	CASSFGGINSPLHF	TGTGCCAGCAGCTTTGGGGGGATTAATTCACCCCTCCACTTT
TRBD2	TRBV19	-	TRBJ2-7	CASSIVGSGMAYEQYF	TGTGCCAGTAGTATAGTTGGTAGCGGGATGGCCTACGAGCAGTACTTC
-	TRBV7-9	-	TRBJ1-1	CASSLPSDRRGGTEAFF	TGTGCCAGCAGCTTACCATCCGACCGGAGGGGGGGGACTGAAGCTTTCTTT
-	TRBV19	-	TRBJ1-1	CASSSLTGMNTEAFF	TGTGCCAGTAGTTCCCTGACAGGCATGAACACTGAAGCTTTCTTT
-	TRBV5-8	-	TRBJ1-1	CASSLEQGGGNTEAFF	TGTGCCAGCAGCTTGGAGCAGGGAGGAGGCAACACTGAAGCTTTCTTT
TRBD1	TRBV7-6	-	TRBJ1-5	CASSPRQGVGQPQHF	TGTGCCAGCAGCCCCAGACAGGGAGTAGGGCAGCCCCAGCATTTT
-	TRBV19	-	TRBJ1-2	CASSIIGGLQEYGYTF	TGTGCCAGTAGTATAATCGGGGGGCTTCAGGAATATGGCTACACCTTC
-	TRBV28	-	TRBJ1-1	CASSRGAEAFF	TGTGCCAGCAGTCGAGGAGCGGAAGCTTTCTTT
-	TRBV19	few	TRBJ1-2	CASTPYGSGYGYTF	TGTGCCAGTACCCCATATGGTAGCGGCTATGGCTACACCTTC
-	TRBV27	once	TRBJ1-1	CASSTDQGFTEAFF	TGTGCCAGCAGTACAGACCAGGGGTTTACTGAAGCTTTCTTT
-	TRBV11-2	-	TRBJ2-3	CASSSSVGDRPGADTQYF	TGTGCCAGCAGCTCCAGCGTTGGAGATCGACCAGGGGCAGATACGCAGTATTTT
TRBD1	TRBV4-1	-	TRBJ1-5	CASSHQTGVHQPQHF	TGCGCCAGCAGCCACCAAACAGGGGTGCATCAGCCCCAGCATTTT
TRBD2	TRBV2	-	TRBJ2-2	CASSIRGLAVMELFF	TGTGCCAGCAGTATCCGGGGACTAGCGGTCATGGAGCTGTTTTTT
TRBD2	TRBV2	-	TRBJ2-1	CASSLSGGSYNEQFF	TGTGCCAGCAGCCTTAGCGGGGGGTCCTACAATGAGCAGTTCTTC
-	TRBV27	-	TRBJ1-1	CASSSKVGRMNTEAFF	TGTGCCAGCAGTTCTAAAGTGGGCAGGATGAACACTGAAGCTTTCTTT
TRBD1	TRBV19	-	TRBJ1-5	CASSIDRGQGAGNQPQHF	TGTGCCAGTAGTATAGATCGAGGACAGGGGGCAGGCAATCAGCCCCAGCATTTT
-	TRBV28	-	TRBJ1-1	CASSFSRGGVTEAFF	TGTGCCAGCAGCTTCAGCCGGGGGGGGGTTACTGAAGCTTTCTTT